Following are 11 T cell receptor beta chains from one sample sequenced in a study of PD-1 blockade in classical Hodgkin lymphoma. Assay used: immunoSEQ multiplex PCR; TCRdb lists only in-frame clones, some missing. This table holds 45,000 or so clones, about 77% found once. Specified time point: cycle 4 day 1 (C4D1), after less than 7 weeks of nivolumab. Exposure to brentuximab vedotin varied, and each patient had relapsed following autologous stem cell transplantation. The sequenced sample was peripheral blood mononuclear cells (PBMCs), obtained before the fourth cycle of nivolumab. These TCRs come from a human donor with classical Hodgkin lymphoma.

This chain links TRBV5-6 with TRBJ2-2, with no clear D. There are 15 residues in the CDR3. Germline CDR1 SGHDT, CDR2 YYEEEE. V gave up 6 bases and J gave up 0 bases, with 12 bases separating them. In nucleotides, the CDR3 is TGTGCCAGCACTTACCGACATTCGAACACCGGGGAGCTGTTTTTT. It encodes CASTYRHSNTGELFF.

With regard to this clone: A read error may account for a junction end that differs from germline. The CDR3 sequence: CASSNSQGNTEAFF. The CDR3 region has the DNA TGTGCCAGCAGTAACTCCCAGGGGAACACTGAAGCTTTCTTT. The chain couples TRBV6-5 to TRBJ1-1; weak D call: TRBD1 (5 bases). The germline CDR1 and CDR2 sequences are MNHEY and SVGAGI. The length of the CDR3 is 14 residues.

For this clone: At one boundary the junction diverges from the germline segment, which might be a read error. The chain has TRBV7-7 and TRBJ2-1, with 12 positions matching TRBD1. Germline values: CDR1 SSHAT, CDR2 FNYEAQ (reference sequence). The CDR3 is 15 residues long. As DNA, the CDR3 is TGTGCTAGCAGCCAGGGACAGGGGGCTGTATATGAGCAGTTCTTC. It encodes CASSQGQGAVYEQFF.

This clone was recorded only once. V usage is TRBV7-9 and J usage is TRBJ1-2, with 10 bases aligning to TRBD1. J lost 6 bases, V lost 3 bases, and 16 bases had no gene match. In germline, CDR1 is SEHNR, CDR2 FQNEAQ (reference sequence). The CDR3 has 18 amino acids. The CDR3 region has the DNA TGTGCCAGCAGCTTTACCGGGACAGGGGTGTTTATTCTCAATGGCTACACCTTC. Translating gives CASSFTGTGVFILNGYTF.

As for this clone: The same CDR3 is also encoded by other DNA sequences in this sample. The chain links TRBV5-1 to TRBJ2-5; the match to TRBD2 covers 7 bases. Germline lookup yields CDR1 SGHRS and CDR2 YFSETQ. Germline trimming cut 0 bases from V and 5 bases from J; bases unmatched to any gene: 4. CDR3 length: 14 amino acids. This chain's CDR3 is CASSLGRGGETQYF. CDR3 in DNA: TGCGCCAGCAGCTTGGGCCGGGGAGGGGAGACCCAGTACTTC.

The chain uses TRBV6-6 and TRBJ1-2, with TRBD1 as a possible D gene (5 bases). Trimming pared 6 bases from V and 0 bases from J, leaving 14 bases between. This CDR3 has 15 residues. Per the germline V gene, CDR1 is MNHNY and CDR2 is SVGAGI (reference sequence). CDR3 residues: CASSNGAASNYGYTF. Written as DNA, the CDR3 is TGTGCCAGCAGCAACGGGGCAGCTTCTAACTATGGCTACACCTTC.

The rearrangement uses TRBV7-6 and TRBJ2-1, with D unclear. This CDR3 spans 17 amino acids. CDR1 SGHVS and CDR2 FNYEAQ come from the germline V gene. The ends were cut back, 4 bases at V and 0 bases at J, with 16 bases in the middle. The CDR3 DNA sequence: TGTGCCAGCAGCTACTCCTATGGGGTGGGCTCCTACAATGAGCAGTTCTTC. Protein sequence: CASSYSYGVGSYNEQFF.

This chain joins TRBV5-5 and TRBJ1-2; 7 bases are shared with TRBD1. The ends lost 2 bases at V and 10 bases at J; junction bases unmatched: 5. The CDR3 is 12 residues long. CDR1 and CDR2 (germline): SGHKS, YYEKEE (reference sequence). DNA for the CDR3: TGTGCCAGCAGCTTACTACAGGGGACCTACACCTTC. Amino acid sequence: CASSLLQGTYTF.

V gene TRBV9 combines with J gene TRBJ2-1, with 7 bases aligning to TRBD2. J lost 0 bases, V lost 4 bases, and 4 bases had no gene match. The CDR3 contains 15 residues. Germline V lookup: CDR1 SGDLS, CDR2 YYNGEE. CDR3 sequence: CASSPTSASYNEQFF. CDR3 nucleotide sequence: TGTGCCAGCAGCCCAACTAGCGCCTCCTACAATGAGCAGTTCTTC.

This chain connects TRBV2 to TRBJ1-5; D is undetermined. The CDR3 length is 12 residues. CDR1 and CDR2 from the germline V gene are SNHLY and FYNNEI. V lost 6 bases and J 9 bases, leaving 12 bases between the germline ends. CDR3 in DNA: TGTGCCAGCAGCGAGCCGCTAGGGCCCCAGCATTTT. Translating gives CASSEPLGPQHF. Together with reference TRBV2 and TRBJ1-5, the CDR3 gives the full variable domain: EPEVTQTPSHQVTQMGQEVILRCVPISNHLYFYWYRQILGQKVEFLVSFYNNEISEKSEIFDDQFSVERPDGSNFTLKIRSTKLEDSAMYFCASSEPLGPQHFGDGTRLSIL.

The V gene is TRBV7-8, the J gene TRBJ2-7; TRBD2 matches at 7 bases. CDR1 and CDR2 from the germline V gene are SGHVS and FQNEAQ. The length of the CDR3 is 15 residues. V lost 5 bases to trimming and J lost 3 bases; unmatched junction nucleotides: 10. The CDR3 region is CASSRDRTRNYEQYF. DNA for the CDR3: TGTGCCAGCAGCCGCGACCGGACTAGAAACTACGAGCAGTACTTC.